This T cell receptor beta chain was identified during a study of T cell changes during pregnancy in multiple sclerosis. Profiling relied on immunoSEQ multiplex PCR, and the TCRdb table lists in-frame clones only, not all of them. The table lists over 30,000 clones, around 90% of them singletons. V lost 5 bases, J lost 2 bases, and 5 bases stayed unmatched. Germline V lookup: CDR1 GTSNPN, CDR2 SVGIG (reference sequence). This CDR3 has 13 amino acids. The sample in question was CD4+ T cells from peripheral blood mononuclear cells, obtained in the third trimester of pregnancy. The origin of this receptor is a female donor with multiple sclerosis, enrolled in a pregnancy study. The V gene is TRBV30, the J gene TRBJ1-2; TRBD1 agrees at 7 bases. The chain's CDR3 is CAWGRGYNYGYTF. The CDR3 bases are TGTGCCTGGGGCAGGGGGTACAACTATGGCTACACCTTC.